This T cell receptor beta chain was captured in a study of T cell responses to AZD1222 COVID-19 vaccine. The repertoire was sequenced with immunoSEQ multiplex PCR; TCRdb's copy has only in-frame clones and lacks some. This sample has 120,000 to 150,000 clones, with approximately 94% found just once. V gave up 4 bases and J gave up 1 base; unmatched junction bases: 21. CDR3 length: 20 residues. Looked up from germline, CDR1 is SGHTA and CDR2 is FQGTGA. Study conclusions and caveats: Per reports, nearly half of all spike-specific TCRs target regions that are unmutated in variants. Donor demographics were predominantly white British with a female majority; clonal diversity may be underestimated.

A remark on this clone: The target antigen is unknown.

The chain joins TRBV7-3 to TRBJ1-1, with 7 bases lining up with TRBD1. The sequencing used peripheral blood, collected on day 0 of AZD1222 vaccination. The receptor's source is an adult in good health. The DNA for the CDR3 is TGTGCCAGCAGCTCTCGCGCCCTAGCCTTTACCGGGACAGAGAACACTGAAGCTTTCTTT. Protein: CASSSRALAFTGTENTEAFF.